This TCR beta chain was observed in a study of CXCR3-negative and CXCR3-positive naive CD8 T cells. Libraries of TRB cDNA were made by 5' RACE and carried UMIs. Reanalyzing the 5' RACE reads, TCRdb keeps one entry per CDR3 protein, without DNA. This sample contains around 47,000 distinct CDR3 sequences. The CDR3 totals 15 residues. Sequenced material: memory CD8+ T cells from blood. J is TRBJ2-1 and V is TRBV12-3 or TRBV12-4; the TRBD1 assignment by TCRdb is unverifiable without DNA. The TCR comes from a human donor in good health. Some clones in this sample may be carry-over from other donors' samples. The CDR3 sequence: CASRPGGSSYNEQFF.